This entry lists 21 T cell receptor beta chains sequenced from one sample in a study of cytomegalovirus exposure and HLA in healthy donors (dated by TCRdb to 2017 to 2019). Receptor libraries were prepared by the immunoSEQ multiplex PCR assay. The multiplex PCR relied on a mix of 60 forward primers for TCR Vbeta segments and 13 reverse primers for TCR Jbeta segments. TCRdb retrieved this table from immuneACCESS and kept in-frame rearrangements only. Not all clones are present; in checked studies, unresolved V genes account for under half, and no reason is known for the remainder. The sample records 40,000 to 55,000 clones, around 82% of which are singletons. The ten most abundant clones make up 8.1% of the sample. The sequenced sample consisted of PBMCs. The receptors shown here come from a man aged 30-40 years in good health and CMV-seropositive.

This chain uses TRBV7-2 with TRBJ2-5; 10 bases line up with TRBD2. V gave up 5 bases and J gave up 6 bases; unmatched junction bases: 6. From germline, CDR1 is SGHTA and CDR2 FQGNSA. The CDR3 is 14 residues long. CDR3 protein: CASSQSGGAQTQYF. The CDR3 bases are TGTGCCAGCAGCCAGAGCGGGGGGGCCCAGACCCAGTACTTC.

This chain connects TRBV5-1 to TRBJ2-7; 8 bases agree with TRBD1. In germline, CDR1 is SGHRS, CDR2 YFSETQ. With V trimmed by 2 bases and J by 5 bases, 6 bases remained unmatched. This CDR3 has 14 amino acids. The CDR3 DNA is TGCGCCAGCAGCTTACAGGGGGGACGGGACGAGCAGTACTTC. Protein: CASSLQGGRDEQYF.

With respect to this clone: At one of its ends the junction is not consistent with the germline gene, which may arise from a read error. V usage is TRBV7-9 and J usage is TRBJ1-5; D gene uncertain. Germline CDR1 and CDR2: SEHNR and FQNEAQ (reference sequence). CDR3 length: 13 amino acids. This chain's CDR3 is CSSSLYVNQPQHF. For the CDR3, the DNA is TGTTCCAGCAGCTTATATGTTAATCAGCCCCAGCATTTT.

The chain is built from TRBV27 and TRBJ1-5, with 8 bases aligning to TRBD1. The CDR3 totals 14 residues. Germline-derived CDR1 and CDR2 are MNHEY and SMNVEV (reference sequence). Germline trimming cut 6 bases from V and 9 bases from J; bases unmatched to any gene: 10. CDR3 sequence: CASRIGQGIRPQHF. CDR3 in DNA: TGTGCCAGCAGAATCGGACAGGGTATTAGGCCCCAGCATTTT.

As to this clone: The same CDR3 is also encoded by other DNA sequences in this sample. The chain links TRBV5-6 to TRBJ1-1; possibly TRBD1 for D (6 bases). Germline V gene sequence: CDR1 SGHDT, CDR2 YYEEEE. V dropped 0 bases and J dropped 0 bases, with 9 bases sitting between them. This CDR3 has 15 amino acids. The CDR3 reads CASSLVGGLNTEAFF. In DNA form, the CDR3 reads TGTGCCAGCAGCTTGGTTGGGGGCTTGAACACTGAAGCTTTCTTT.

The chain joins TRBV6-5 to TRBJ1-6, with 7 nucleotides matching TRBD1. CDR3 length: 15 amino acids. The germline V gene encodes CDR1 MNHEY and CDR2 SVGAGI. Trimming cost V 8 bases and J 8 bases; bases outside gene matches: 12. DNA for the CDR3: TGTGCCAGCCGGCCAACGGGACAGTCTTATTCACCCCTCCACTTT. As protein: CASRPTGQSYSPLHF.

This clone was detected a few times. This chain links TRBV4-1 with TRBJ1-1; D is unclear. This CDR3 has 14 residues. Germline V gene lookup returns CDR1 MGHRA and CDR2 YSYEKL. V was trimmed by 2 bases and J by 1 base, leaving 8 bases between them. CDR3 DNA sequence: TGCGCCAGCAGCCAACTAATATGGAACACTGAAGCTTTCTTT. This gives the protein CASSQLIWNTEAFF.

This chain links TRBV18 with TRBJ2-1, with 11 bases aligning to TRBD2. The CDR3 loop spans 15 amino acids. Germline values: CDR1 KGHSH, CDR2 LQKENI. After removal of 3 bases from V and 9 bases from J, the junction contained 7 bases not matched to a gene. DNA for the CDR3: TGTGCCAGCTCACCTAGCGGGGGGGCGTTGGCTGAGCAGTTCTTC. Translation: CASSPSGGALAEQFF.

V and J are TRBV2 and TRBJ2-7; a weak D match, TRBD1 (6 bases). The CDR3 covers 19 residues. V shed 7 bases and J shed 0 bases, with 28 bases lying between them. Germline V gives CDR1 SNHLY, CDR2 FYNNEI. The CDR3 sequence is CASTPKLTGIKVDSYEQYF. For the CDR3, the DNA is TGTGCCAGCACCCCTAAGCTGACAGGAATAAAGGTAGACTCCTACGAGCAGTACTTC.

The chain is built from TRBV10-3 and TRBJ2-1, with 11 bases matching TRBD2. CDR3 length: 16 amino acids. Germline assignment: CDR1 ENHRY and CDR2 SYGVKD. Germline trimming cut 3 bases from V and 8 bases from J; bases unmatched to any gene: 9. CDR3 residues: CAISDHLAGGHDEQFF. Here the CDR3 DNA reads TGTGCCATCAGTGACCATCTAGCGGGGGGTCACGATGAGCAGTTCTTC.

The chain carries TRBV13 and TRBJ1-6, with 9 bases that match TRBD1. CDR1 and CDR2 (germline): PRHDT, FYEKMQ (reference sequence). The junction had 3 bases not matched to a gene; V was cut back by 5 bases and J by 4 bases. This CDR3 is built from 15 residues. The CDR3 DNA reads as TGTGCCAGCAGCCTCGGGACAGGGTATAATTCACCCCTCCACTTT. Residues: CASSLGTGYNSPLHF.

This chain links TRBV28 with TRBJ1-5, with unresolved D. CDR1 and CDR2 from the germline V gene are MDHEN and SYDVKM. With 3 bases removed from V and 0 bases from J, the gap between germline ends came to 6 bases. The CDR3 is 14 residues long. The CDR3: CASSFLYSNQPQHF. In DNA form, the CDR3 reads TGTGCCAGCAGTTTCCTGTATAGCAATCAGCCCCAGCATTTT.

V gene TRBV7-3 combines with J gene TRBJ2-1, with 12 bases that match TRBD2. There are 14 residues in the CDR3. Per germline, CDR1 SGHTA and CDR2 FQGTGA. The J segment lost 9 bases and the V segment lost 3 bases, leaving 3 bases of the junction unmatched. CDR3 sequence: CASSFLAGGGEQFF. In nucleotides, the CDR3 is TGTGCCAGCAGCTTTCTAGCGGGGGGGGGTGAGCAGTTCTTC. The variable domain in full, with the rest retrieved from reference TRBV7-3 and TRBJ2-1, is GAGVSQTPSNKVTEKGKYVELRCDPISGHTALYWYRQSLGQGPEFLIYFQGTGAADDSGLPNDRFFAVRPEGSVSTLKIQRTERGDSAVYLCASSFLAGGGEQFFGPGTRLTVL.

V gene TRBV5-6 combines with J gene TRBJ1-5; TRBD1 matches at 7 bases. The germline gives CDR1 SGHDT, CDR2 YYEEEE. The V gene end was trimmed by 4 bases and the J gene end by 6 bases; junction bases not matched to a gene: 7. The CDR3 runs 14 residues. The CDR3 spells CASSRQGERQPQHF. The CDR3 bases are TGTGCCAGCAGCCGACAGGGAGAACGTCAGCCCCAGCATTTT.

A single count supports this clone. The V and J genes are TRBV18 and TRBJ1-5, with 9 bases lining up with TRBD1. CDR1 is KGHSH, CDR2 LQKENI, per germline. The junction had 4 bases not matched to a gene; V was cut back by 1 base and J by 3 bases. There are 16 residues in the CDR3. The chain's CDR3 is CASSPLRTGDNQPQHF. Here the CDR3 DNA reads TGTGCCAGCTCACCACTCCGGACAGGGGACAATCAGCCCCAGCATTTT.

This chain joins TRBV19 and TRBJ1-4; 8 bases are shared with TRBD1. Per the germline V gene, CDR1 is LNHDA and CDR2 is SQIVND (reference sequence). V shed 6 bases and J 8 bases; nucleotides not matched to a gene: 11. This CDR3 spans 15 amino acids. The CDR3 region has the DNA TGTGCCAGTAGCCTCAAGCGGTGGGACAGGGAAAAACTGTTTTTT. It translates to CASSLKRWDREKLFF. Full variable domain (remainder filled in from reference TRBV19 and TRBJ1-4): DGGITQSPKYLFRKEGQNVTLSCEQNLNHDAMYWYRQDPGQGLRLIYYSQIVNDFQKGDIAEGYSVSREKKESFPLTVTSAQKNPTAFYLCASSLKRWDREKLFFGSGTQLSVL.

J is TRBJ1-4 and V is TRBV7-9; unclear D gene. CDR1 is SEHNR, CDR2 FQNEAQ, per germline (reference sequence). Between the trimmed V and J ends, which lost 1 base and 4 bases, there was a span of 10 bases. This CDR3 region has 15 residues. The CDR3 reads CASSLGVSYNEKLFF. CDR3 coding DNA: TGTGCCAGCAGCTTAGGCGTTTCTTATAATGAAAAACTGTTTTTT. The variable domain in full, with the rest retrieved from reference TRBV7-9 and TRBJ1-4, is DTGVSQNPRHKITKRGQNVTFRCDPISEHNRLYWYRQTLGQGPEFLTYFQNEAQLEKSRLLSDRFSAERPKGSFSTLEIQRTEQGDSAMYLCASSLGVSYNEKLFFGSGTQLSVL.

This chain's CDR3 is CASSISGASSYNEQFF. The CDR3 DNA is TGTGCCAGCAGCATCAGCGGGGCCAGCTCCTACAATGAGCAGTTCTTC. The genes are TRBV7-3 and TRBJ2-1; TRBD2 agrees at 7 bases. The V and J ends lost 5 bases and 0 bases, in that order; junction bases with no gene match: 7. This CDR3 spans 16 amino acids. Germline-derived CDR1 and CDR2 are SGHTA and FQGTGA.

This clone came up once. The J gene is TRBJ2-7, the V gene TRBV4-1; 9 nucleotides agree with TRBD1. Germline lookup yields CDR1 MGHRA and CDR2 YSYEKL. Trimming removed 1 base from V and 3 bases from J; junction bases left unmatched: 13. CDR3 length equals 18 residues. CDR3: CASSQGRLGGTGNYEQYF. The CDR3, as DNA: TGCGCCAGCAGCCAAGGTCGGTTGGGGGGGACAGGGAACTACGAGCAGTACTTC.

V gene TRBV18 combines with J gene TRBJ1-2, with TRBD1 identical over 11 bases. The CDR3 extends over 14 amino acids. Trimming at V came to 6 bases and at J to 4 bases, leaving 4 bases not matched to a gene. From germline, CDR1 is KGHSH and CDR2 LQKENI. The CDR3: CASSWTGGPYGYTF. CDR3 DNA sequence: TGTGCCAGCTCCTGGACAGGGGGCCCCTATGGCTACACCTTC. The full variable domain, with the rest looked up from reference TRBV18 and TRBJ1-2, is NAGVMQNPRHLVRRRGQEARLRCSPMKGHSHVYWYRQLPEEGLKFMVYLQKENIIDESGMPKERFSAEFPKEGPSILRIQQVVRGDSAAYFCASSWTGGPYGYTFGSGTRLTVV.

This clone was picked up one time. J is TRBJ1-2 and V is TRBV28, with TRBD1 matching 7 bases. Germline loops: CDR1 MDHEN, CDR2 SYDVKM. This CDR3 comprises 16 residues. Trimming removed 6 bases from V and 1 base from J; junction bases left unmatched: 11. The CDR3 region has the DNA TGTGCCAGCAGCCGACAGGGACATAGTGTTAACTATGGCTACACCTTC. Translated, it gives CASSRQGHSVNYGYTF.